Below are 14 T cell receptor beta chains sequenced from a single sample in a study of shared clonotypes between healthy human individuals (dated by TCRdb to 2020 to 2022). CD8 naive samples were obtained by positive selection for CCR7 among CD45RO-negative cells, yielding a CD45RA+CCR7+ population from which TemRA cells were excluded. The library relied on the immunoSEQ multiplex PCR assay. TCRdb obtained this table from immuneACCESS and retained in-frame rearrangements with V and J assigned. These tables miss some clones; where compared with another copy, unresolved V genes account for less than half of the shortfall, and the remainder is unexplained. The table for this sample lists around 2,000,000 clones; about 94% of them were counted only once. The ten largest account for 1% to 1.3% of the sample. The source material was naive CD8+ T cells sorted from blood. The sample's cell subset or site label, decoded: CD45RA+CCR7+. The receptors shown here come from a man between 18 and 35 years old in good health.

The chain combines TRBV19 with TRBJ1-2, with D perhaps matching TRBD1 (5 bases). Germline-derived CDR1 and CDR2 are LNHDA and SQIVND (reference sequence). Trimming took off 7 bases at V and 3 bases at J, with 12 bases between the two ends. This CDR3 region has 13 residues. CDR3 nucleotides: TGTGCCAGTATAGGGGAGAACTACTATGGCTACACCTTC. Translation gives CASIGENYYGYTF.

This rearrangement joins TRBV6-5 to TRBJ2-2, with D perhaps TRBD2 (6 bases). The CDR3 runs 11 residues. Trimming took off 7 bases at V and 7 bases at J, with 7 bases between the two ends. Per germline, CDR1 MNHEY and CDR2 SVGAGI. DNA for the CDR3: TGTGCCAGCACTAGCGTCGGGGAGCTGTTTTTT. Protein: CASTSVGELFF.

The chain is built from TRBV5-6 and TRBJ2-2; maybe TRBD2 (5 bases). The CDR3 runs to 15 residues. CDR1 and CDR2 from the germline V gene are SGHDT and YYEEEE. Trimming cost V 2 bases and J 5 bases, with 13 bases left between them. The CDR3 DNA sequence: TGTGCCAGCAGCTTTATGGTTCCGGGGACCGGGGAGCTGTTTTTT. Translating it yields CASSFMVPGTGELFF.

This clone was observed a few times. V is TRBV14 and J is TRBJ2-7; 8 nucleotides agree with TRBD1. The length of the CDR3 is 14 residues. Germline CDR1 is SGHDN and CDR2 is FVKESK. V lost 4 bases to trimming and J lost 2 bases; unmatched junction nucleotides: 4. Here the CDR3 DNA reads TGTGCCAGCAGCCGGAACAGGGGGGCCTACGAGCAGTACTTC. Its translation is CASSRNRGAYEQYF.

The rearrangement links TRBV4-1 to TRBJ2-7, with D uncertain. From germline, CDR1 is MGHRA and CDR2 YSYEKL. Deletions cut 3 bases from V and 2 bases from J, with 11 bases between. The length of the CDR3 is 14 residues. CDR3 bases: TGCGCCAGCAGCCACTCGGCAGAACCCTACGAGCAGTACTTC. This codes for CASSHSAEPYEQYF.

The chain joins TRBV6-1 to TRBJ1-1, with D possibly being TRBD1 (5 bases). The CDR3 runs to 15 residues. The germline V gene encodes CDR1 MNHNS and CDR2 SASEGT. Trimming removed 3 bases at V and 1 base at J, with 12 bases between. For the CDR3, the DNA is TGTGCCAGCAGTGATGGGTGGGGGGAGAACACTGAAGCTTTCTTT. It encodes CASSDGWGENTEAFF.

The V gene is TRBV5-1, the J gene TRBJ2-1; 10 bases agree with TRBD2. Trimming removed 3 bases from V and 0 bases from J; junction bases left unmatched: 9. The germline V gene has CDR1 SGHRS and CDR2 YFSETQ. This CDR3 spans 18 amino acids. This CDR3 is CASSWVPSGSNSYNEQFF. CDR3 in DNA: TGCGCCAGCAGCTGGGTCCCTAGCGGGAGCAACTCCTACAATGAGCAGTTCTTC.

The chain is built from TRBV13 and TRBJ1-3; the D gene is possibly TRBD1 (5 bases). CDR3 size: 14 residues. Germline assignment: CDR1 PRHDT and CDR2 FYEKMQ (reference sequence). Trimming cost V 5 bases and J 2 bases, with 10 bases left between them. This CDR3 reads CASSAGRAGNTIYF. DNA of the CDR3: TGTGCCAGCAGCGCAGGGCGGGCTGGAAACACCATATATTTT.

The chain recombines TRBV7-4 with TRBJ2-7; 9 bases are shared with TRBD2. The germline gives CDR1 SGHVT, CDR2 SQSDAQ. The CDR3 has 14 residues. Germline trimming cut 3 bases from V and 5 bases from J; bases unmatched to any gene: 5. DNA for the CDR3: TGTGCCAGCAGCTTGGCGGGAGGGCCGGACGAGCAGTACTTC. Translating gives CASSLAGGPDEQYF.

For this clone: Other DNA variants within this sample encode the same CDR3. The rearrangement links TRBV7-2 to TRBJ2-7; unclear D gene. There are 12 residues in the CDR3. Trimming cost V 5 bases and J 0 bases, with 5 bases left between them. Per the germline V gene, CDR1 is SGHTA and CDR2 is FQGNSA. CDR3: CASSLSSYEQYF. The CDR3 nucleotides are TGTGCCAGCAGCCTGAGCTCCTACGAGCAGTACTTC.

J is TRBJ2-1 and V is TRBV7-9, with D tentatively TRBD2 (6 bases). With 5 bases removed from V and 2 bases from J, the gap between germline ends came to 19 bases. There are 17 residues in the CDR3. The germline V gene has CDR1 SEHNR and CDR2 FQNEAQ (reference sequence). The CDR3 protein is CASSPRGAGSTYNEQFF. CDR3 DNA: TGTGCCAGCAGCCCCCGAGGAGCGGGCTCCACCTACAATGAGCAGTTCTTC. Combining the CDR3 with reference TRBV7-9 and TRBJ2-1 gives the whole variable domain DTGVSQNPRHKITKRGQNVTFRCDPISEHNRLYWYRQTLGQGPEFLTYFQNEAQLEKSRLLSDRFSAERPKGSFSTLEIQRTEQGDSAMYLCASSPRGAGSTYNEQFFGPGTRLTVL.

This chain uses TRBV13 with TRBJ2-7; 7 positions match TRBD2. With 5 bases clipped from V and 1 base from J, the junction kept 8 bases outside the gene matches. The germline V gene has CDR1 PRHDT and CDR2 FYEKMQ (reference sequence). The CDR3 covers 15 residues. CDR3 sequence reads: CASSPHTGGSYEQYF. CDR3 bases: TGTGCCAGCAGCCCCCACACGGGAGGTTCCTACGAGCAGTACTTC. The full variable domain, with the rest looked up from reference TRBV13 and TRBJ2-7, is AAGVIQSPRHLIKEKRETATLKCYPIPRHDTVYWYQQGPGQDPQFLISFYEKMQSDKGSIPDRFSAQQFSDYHSELNMSSLELGDSALYFCASSPHTGGSYEQYFGPGTRLTVT.

The J gene is TRBJ2-7, the V gene TRBV2; D gene uncertain. This CDR3 has 13 residues. Germline CDR1 SNHLY, CDR2 FYNNEI. V was trimmed by 3 bases and J by 4 bases, leaving 10 bases between them. The CDR3 DNA follows: TGTGCCAGCAGTGACGGACCGCGGTACGAGCAGTACTTC. Translation gives CASSDGPRYEQYF.

The chain recombines TRBV29-1 with TRBJ2-3; D uncertain. Germline V gene sequence: CDR1 SQVTM, CDR2 ANQGSEA. The germline V and J ends were trimmed by 5 bases and 2 bases, with 11 bases remaining between them. The CDR3 length is 13 residues. The CDR3 DNA reads TGCAGCGTTACCTGGACCCTCACAGATACGCAGTATTTT. This codes for CSVTWTLTDTQYF.